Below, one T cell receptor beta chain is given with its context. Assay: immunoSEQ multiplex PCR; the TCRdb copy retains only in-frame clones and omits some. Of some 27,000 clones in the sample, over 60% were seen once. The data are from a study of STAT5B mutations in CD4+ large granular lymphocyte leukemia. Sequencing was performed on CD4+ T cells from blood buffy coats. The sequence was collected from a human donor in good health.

The CDR3 DNA sequence: TGTGCCAGCAGCTTACTAGCGGGAGTTTCTTTTGGCACCGGGGAGCTGTTTTTT. Translated: CASSLLAGVSFGTGELFF. This chain links TRBV6-8 with TRBJ2-2, with 11 bases fitting TRBD2. CDR1 and CDR2 from the germline V gene are MNHGY and SAAAGT. This CDR3 region has 18 residues. Unmatched junction bases numbered 13, after V lost 6 bases and J lost 4 bases.